The 3 T cell receptor beta chains below were found in one sample sequenced in a study of shared clonotypes between healthy human individuals. Some clones are missing from TCRdb's copy, which holds only in-frame ones; the method was immunoSEQ multiplex PCR. The table has 950,000 to 1,200,000 clones, 60% to 85% seen once. The sequenced sample was memory CD4+ T cells from PBMCs. Regarding subset: CD45RA-negative fraction. These receptors all stem from a man aged 18-30 years in good health. Some clones in this sample may be carry-over from other donors' samples.

The rearrangement links TRBV7-9 to TRBJ2-1; the D gene is possibly TRBD1 (6 bases). Germline loops: CDR1 SEHNR, CDR2 FQNEAQ (reference sequence). Trimming cost V 5 bases and J 8 bases, with 16 bases left between them. This CDR3 spans 14 amino acids. The CDR3 region has the DNA TGTGCCAGCAGCCCGCAGGGGACCCCCGATGAGCAGTTCTTC. It encodes CASSPQGTPDEQFF.

Regarding this clone: This sample includes further DNA sequences coding for the same CDR3. The chain employs TRBV28 and TRBJ1-5, with D perhaps matching TRBD1 (6 bases). V was cut by 2 bases and J by 4 bases, with 12 bases left in between. The CDR3 loop spans 15 amino acids. CDR1 is MDHEN, CDR2 SYDVKM, per germline. The CDR3 DNA follows: TGTGCCAGCAGTTTAAGTACCAGGGGAAATCAGCCCCAGCATTTT. Amino acids: CASSLSTRGNQPQHF.

V is TRBV19 and J is TRBJ2-1; D assignment may be TRBD1 or TRBD2 (5 bases each). V gave up 8 bases and J gave up 2 bases, with 13 bases separating them. The germline V gene has CDR1 LNHDA and CDR2 SQIVND (reference sequence). The CDR3 has 14 residues. CDR3 amino acids: CASSVVGAYNEQFF. The CDR3 DNA reads TGTGCCAGTTCGGTTGTGGGGGCCTACAATGAGCAGTTCTTC.